Below, one T cell receptor beta chain is given with its context. This record comes from a study of blood T cell repertoires in COVID-19. Source study methods: Counts of nucleated cells, estimated from reference gene primer amplification, were obtained. Method: immunoSEQ multiplex PCR; TCRdb's copy keeps in-frame clones and lacks some. Clone size and V and J calls were adopted from that table, with D and trimming inferred from the DNA. The table lists some 350,000 clones, around 87% of them singletons. The CDR3 runs to 13 residues. Trimming took off 4 bases at V and 9 bases at J, with 13 bases between the two ends. Germline values: CDR1 LGHNA, CDR2 YNFKEQ.

This chain joins TRBV4-2 and TRBJ2-1, with D perhaps matching TRBD2 (7 bases). The sequence was obtained from a woman aged 50 to 60 with COVID-19, enrolled during active disease. The sequenced material came from peripheral blood. CDR3 DNA: TGTGCCAGCAGCCTCGGGGGGCGGGTTGAGCAGTTCTTC. Its protein is CASSLGGRVEQFF.